This record looks at one T cell receptor beta chain sequence and its context. Its target is unknown. CDR3 length: 14 amino acids. The germline V gene has CDR1 SGHTA and CDR2 FQGNSA. V was clipped by 5 bases and J by 0 bases, with 10 bases between them. These data come from a study of early stage breast cancer tumors. The study's findings and limits: Compared with adjacent normal breast, tumors showed approximately 2.5-fold denser, more clonal T cells.

The method was immunoSEQ multiplex PCR; TCRdb's version includes in-frame clones alone and lacks a portion of them. In the table there are tens of thousands of clones, around 83% of which are singletons. This clonotype was obtained from a person between 50 and 60 years old with breast cancer. The rearrangement joins TRBV7-2 to TRBJ1-2; the D is unclear. What was sequenced was blood. The CDR3 bases are TGTGCCAGCAGCCCGCTGACTCCTAACTATGGCTACACCTTC. It translates to CASSPLTPNYGYTF.